The 10 T cell receptor beta chains below were found in one sample sequenced in a study of shared clonotypes between healthy human individuals. The table came from immunoSEQ multiplex PCR; TCRdb's copy has only in-frame clones and leaves some out. The table records about 470,000 clones, roughly 77% of them present only once. Sequenced sample: PBMCs. The receptors were sampled from a middle-aged woman in good health. Some clones in this sample may be carry-over from other donors' samples.

This clone was detected once. The chain recombines TRBV30 with TRBJ2-2; TRBD2 might be the D (6 bases). The CDR3 has 15 residues. Germline assignment: CDR1 GTSNPN and CDR2 SVGIG (reference sequence). Trimming left V 3 bases short and J 5 bases short, with 16 bases between. The CDR3 sequence is CAWSGGADRTGELFF. CDR3 bases: TGTGCCTGGAGCGGAGGGGCCGATAGGACCGGGGAGCTGTTTTTT.

The chain recombines TRBV28 with TRBJ1-1; D is undetermined. The CDR3 is made up of 17 amino acids. Per the germline V gene, CDR1 is MDHEN and CDR2 is SYDVKM. V lost 5 bases and J lost 1, with 20 bases in between. CDR3 DNA: TGTGCCAGCAGTCCTACCTTTATCAGGCCCCAGAACACTGAAGCTTTCTTT. It specifies CASSPTFIRPQNTEAFF.

This clone was recorded only once. V and J are TRBV5-1 and TRBJ2-1, with 14 bases identical to TRBD2. V gave up 4 bases and J gave up 7 bases; unmatched junction bases: 7. Germline CDR1 SGHRS, CDR2 YFSETQ. The CDR3 sequence is 16 residues long. CDR3: CASSTGLAGASNEQFF. The CDR3, as DNA: TGCGCCAGCAGCACGGGACTAGCGGGAGCATCAAATGAGCAGTTCTTC.

V is TRBV27 and J is TRBJ2-7, with D perhaps being TRBD1 or TRBD2 (5 bases each). V shed 8 bases and J shed 3 bases, with 14 bases lying between them. Per germline, CDR1 MNHEY and CDR2 SMNVEV (reference sequence). This CDR3 is 13 amino acids long. The CDR3 DNA reads TGTGCCAGCCTGGGACCGCCTCACTACGAGCAGTACTTC. Translated: CASLGPPHYEQYF.

This clone was recorded at least ten times. The CDR3 DNA reads TGTGCCAGCTCATCAAATGTAGGGGTCGGGGCCAACGTCCTGACTTTC. Translation: CASSSNVGVGANVLTF. The J gene is TRBJ2-6, the V gene TRBV18, with D perhaps matching TRBD1 (5 bases). Germline loops: CDR1 KGHSH, CDR2 LQKENI. V lost 5 bases and J lost 4, with 15 bases in between. This CDR3 is built from 16 residues.

The J gene is TRBJ2-1, the V gene TRBV7-2, with 9 bases identical to TRBD2. The length of the CDR3 is 16 residues. After removal of 1 base from V and 5 bases from J, the junction contained 6 bases not matched to a gene. Germline V gene sequence: CDR1 SGHTA, CDR2 FQGNSA. CDR3 residues: CASSLVWLAGNNEQFF. The CDR3 coding sequence is TGTGCCAGCAGCTTAGTTTGGCTAGCGGGGAACAATGAGCAGTTCTTC.

On this clone: This sample includes further DNA sequences coding for the same CDR3. The chain carries TRBV5-1 and TRBJ2-1, with 8 bases fitting TRBD1. With 5 bases clipped from V and 5 bases from J, the junction kept 18 bases outside the gene matches. Germline-derived CDR1 and CDR2 are SGHRS and YFSETQ. The CDR3 contains 18 residues. The CDR3 sequence is CASSLRDRTTVFDNEQFF. As DNA, the CDR3 is TGCGCCAGCAGTCTCCGGGACAGGACTACCGTTTTTGACAATGAGCAGTTCTTC.

This chain joins TRBV29-1 and TRBJ2-1; maybe TRBD1 (5 bases). Deletions cut 3 bases from V and 2 bases from J, with 17 bases between. The CDR3 is 16 amino acids. Germline loops: CDR1 SQVTM, CDR2 ANQGSEA. The CDR3 DNA reads as TGCAGCGTTGAGGCCTTACAGGCTACGCCCTACAATGAGCAGTTCTTC. Translated, it gives CSVEALQATPYNEQFF.

On this clone: This specimen includes other DNA sequences encoding the same CDR3. The J gene is TRBJ1-3, the V gene TRBV15, with no clear D. V gave up 1 base and J gave up 1 base, with 5 bases separating them. CDR1 is LNHNV, CDR2 YYDKDF, per germline (reference sequence). The CDR3 has 14 amino acids. The CDR3 protein is CATSRGGSGNTIYF. The CDR3 coding sequence is TGTGCCACCAGCAGAGGAGGTTCTGGAAACACCATATATTTT.

This clone was observed many times. The chain joins TRBV10-3 to TRBJ1-5; TRBD1 agrees at 9 bases. The ends lost 0 bases at V and 7 bases at J; junction bases unmatched: 10. Germline V gives CDR1 ENHRY, CDR2 SYGVKD. The CDR3 has 17 amino acids. The chain's CDR3 is CAISESGTGGAGQPQHF. The CDR3 DNA reads TGTGCCATCAGTGAGTCGGGAACAGGGGGCGCGGGGCAGCCCCAGCATTTT.